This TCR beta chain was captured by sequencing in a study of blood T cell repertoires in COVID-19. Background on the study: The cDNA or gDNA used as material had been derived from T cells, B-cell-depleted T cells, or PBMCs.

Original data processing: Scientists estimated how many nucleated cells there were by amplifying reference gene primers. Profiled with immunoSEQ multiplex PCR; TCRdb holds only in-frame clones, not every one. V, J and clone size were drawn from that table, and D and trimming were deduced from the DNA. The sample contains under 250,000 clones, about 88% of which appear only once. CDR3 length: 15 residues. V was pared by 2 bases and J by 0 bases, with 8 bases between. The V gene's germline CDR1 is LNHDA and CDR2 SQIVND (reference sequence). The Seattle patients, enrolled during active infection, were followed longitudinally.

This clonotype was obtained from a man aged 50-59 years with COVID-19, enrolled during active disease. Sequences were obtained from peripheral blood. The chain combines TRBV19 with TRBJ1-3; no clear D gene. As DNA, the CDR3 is TGTGCCAGTAGTATAAGCGGGGACTCTGGAAACACCATATATTTT. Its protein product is CASSISGDSGNTIYF.